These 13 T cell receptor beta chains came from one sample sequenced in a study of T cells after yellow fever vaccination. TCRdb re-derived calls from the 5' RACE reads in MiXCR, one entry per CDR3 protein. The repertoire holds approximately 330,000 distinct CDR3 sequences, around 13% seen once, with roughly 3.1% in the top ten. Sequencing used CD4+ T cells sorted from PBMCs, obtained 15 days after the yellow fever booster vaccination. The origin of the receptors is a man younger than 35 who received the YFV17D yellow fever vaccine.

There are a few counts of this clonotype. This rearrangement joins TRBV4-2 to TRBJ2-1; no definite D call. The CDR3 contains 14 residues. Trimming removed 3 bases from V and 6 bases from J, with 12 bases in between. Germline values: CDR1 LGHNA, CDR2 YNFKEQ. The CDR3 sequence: CASSHGLVGNEQFF. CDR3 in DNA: TGTGCCAGCAGCCACGGTCTAGTAGGCAATGAGCAGTTCTTC.

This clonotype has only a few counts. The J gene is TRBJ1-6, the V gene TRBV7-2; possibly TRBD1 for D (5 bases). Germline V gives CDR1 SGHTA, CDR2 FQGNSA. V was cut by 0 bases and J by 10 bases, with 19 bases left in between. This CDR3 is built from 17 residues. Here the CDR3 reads CASSLAPGARQRSPLHF. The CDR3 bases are TGTGCCAGCAGCTTAGCGCCGGGAGCTCGACAGAGGTCACCCCTCCACTTT.

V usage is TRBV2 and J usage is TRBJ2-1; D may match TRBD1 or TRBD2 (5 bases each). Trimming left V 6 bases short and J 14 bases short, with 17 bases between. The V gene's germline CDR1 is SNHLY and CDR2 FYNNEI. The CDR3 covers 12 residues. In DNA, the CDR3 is TGTGCCAGCAGCCTCCGGCAGGGAGAGGAGTTCTTC. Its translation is CASSLRQGEEFF.

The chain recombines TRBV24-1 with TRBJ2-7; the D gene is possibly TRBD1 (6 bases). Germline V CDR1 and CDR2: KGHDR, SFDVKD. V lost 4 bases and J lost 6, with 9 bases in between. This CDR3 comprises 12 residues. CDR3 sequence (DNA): TGTGCCACCAGTGAGTCAGGGGTCGAGCAGTACGTC. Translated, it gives CATSESGVEQYV.

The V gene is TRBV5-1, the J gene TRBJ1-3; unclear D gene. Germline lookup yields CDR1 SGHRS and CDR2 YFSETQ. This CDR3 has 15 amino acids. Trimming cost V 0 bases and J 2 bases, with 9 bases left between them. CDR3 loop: CASSLVPAAGNTIYF. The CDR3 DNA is TGCGCCAGCAGCTTGGTCCCGGCCGCTGGAAACACCATATATTTT. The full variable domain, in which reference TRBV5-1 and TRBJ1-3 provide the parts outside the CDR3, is KAGVTQTPRYLIKTRGQQVTLSCSPISGHRSVSWYQQTPGQGLQFLFEYFSETQRNKGNFPGRFSGRQFSNSRSEMNVSTLELGDSALYLCASSLVPAAGNTIYFGEGSWLTVV.

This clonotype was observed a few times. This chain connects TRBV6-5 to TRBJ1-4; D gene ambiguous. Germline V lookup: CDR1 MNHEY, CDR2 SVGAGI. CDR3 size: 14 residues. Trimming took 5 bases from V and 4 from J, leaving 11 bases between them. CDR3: CASSRDGYNEKLFF. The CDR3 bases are TGTGCCAGCAGTCGCGACGGATATAATGAAAAACTGTTTTTT.

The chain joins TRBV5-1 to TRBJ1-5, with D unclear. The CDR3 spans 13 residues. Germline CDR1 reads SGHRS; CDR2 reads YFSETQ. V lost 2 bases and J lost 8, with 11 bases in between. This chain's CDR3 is CASSLGPGEPQHF. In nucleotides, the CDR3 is TGCGCCAGCAGCTTAGGGCCAGGTGAGCCCCAGCATTTT.

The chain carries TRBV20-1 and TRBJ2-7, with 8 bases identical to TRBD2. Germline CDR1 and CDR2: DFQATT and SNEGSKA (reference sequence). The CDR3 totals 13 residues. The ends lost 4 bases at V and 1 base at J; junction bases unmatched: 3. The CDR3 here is CSATGTRSYEQYF. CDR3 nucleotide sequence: TGCAGTGCTACCGGGACTAGATCCTACGAGCAGTACTTC.

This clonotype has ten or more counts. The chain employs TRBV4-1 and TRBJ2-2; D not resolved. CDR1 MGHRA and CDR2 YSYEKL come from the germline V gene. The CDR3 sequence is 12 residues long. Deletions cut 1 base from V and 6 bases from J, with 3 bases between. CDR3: CASSQAPGELFF. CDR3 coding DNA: TGCGCCAGCAGCCAAGCCCCCGGGGAGCTGTTTTTT.

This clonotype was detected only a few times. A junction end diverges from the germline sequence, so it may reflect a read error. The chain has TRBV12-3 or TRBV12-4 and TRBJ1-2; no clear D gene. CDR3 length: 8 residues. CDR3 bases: TGTGCCAGCAGTTTTGGCAGTTTC. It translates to CASSFGSF.

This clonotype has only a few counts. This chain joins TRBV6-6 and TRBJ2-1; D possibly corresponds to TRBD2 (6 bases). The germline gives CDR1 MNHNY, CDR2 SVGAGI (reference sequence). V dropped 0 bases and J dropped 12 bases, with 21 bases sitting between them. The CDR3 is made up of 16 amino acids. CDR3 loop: CASSYSKRDSNRRQFF. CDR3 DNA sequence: TGTGCCAGCAGTTACTCGAAGAGGGACTCGAATCGAAGGCAGTTCTTC.

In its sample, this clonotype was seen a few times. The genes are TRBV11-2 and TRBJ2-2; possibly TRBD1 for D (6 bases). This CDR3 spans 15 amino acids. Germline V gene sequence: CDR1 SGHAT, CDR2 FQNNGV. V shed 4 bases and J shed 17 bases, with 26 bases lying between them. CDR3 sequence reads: CASSSVGQSPTESFF. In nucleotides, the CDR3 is TGTGCCAGCAGCTCAGTCGGACAGTCCCCCACCGAGAGCTTTTTT.

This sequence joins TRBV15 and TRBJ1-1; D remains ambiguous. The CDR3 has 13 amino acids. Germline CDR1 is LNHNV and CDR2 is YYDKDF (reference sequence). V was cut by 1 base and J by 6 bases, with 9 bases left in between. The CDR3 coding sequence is TGTGCCACCAGCAGAGCCCGGGTCGCTGAAGCTTTCTTT. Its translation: CATSRARVAEAFF.